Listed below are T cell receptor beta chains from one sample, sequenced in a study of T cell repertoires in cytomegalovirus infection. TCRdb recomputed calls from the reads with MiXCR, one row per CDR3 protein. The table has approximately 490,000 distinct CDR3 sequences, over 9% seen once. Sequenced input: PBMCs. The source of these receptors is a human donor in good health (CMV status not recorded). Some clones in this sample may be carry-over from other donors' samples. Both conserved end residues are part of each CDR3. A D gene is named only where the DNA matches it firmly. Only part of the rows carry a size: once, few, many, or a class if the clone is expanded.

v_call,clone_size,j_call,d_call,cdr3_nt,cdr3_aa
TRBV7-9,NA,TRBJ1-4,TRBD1,TGTGCCAGCACGCCCCCCGGGACAGGGGAAATTTTGAATGAAAAACTGTTTTTT,CASTPPGTGEILNEKLFF
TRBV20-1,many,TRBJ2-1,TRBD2,TGCAGTGCAGCCAGCGGGAGTGGTGATGAGCAGTTCTTC,CSAASGSGDEQFF
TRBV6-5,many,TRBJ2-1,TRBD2,TGTGCCAGCAGTTACTCGGAGACGGGAGGGCCTTACAATGAGCAGTTCTTC,CASSYSETGGPYNEQFF
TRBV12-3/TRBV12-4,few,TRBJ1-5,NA,TGTGCCAGCAGTCCCGCCTCCGGGTATAGCAATCAGCCCCAGCATTTT,CASSPASGYSNQPQHF
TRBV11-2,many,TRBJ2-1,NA,TGTGCCAGCAGCTTAAACTTATACAATGAGCAGTTCTTC,CASSLNLYNEQFF
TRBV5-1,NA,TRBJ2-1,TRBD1,TGCGCCAGCAGCAGATCGGGACAGGGGTTGGGCAATGAGCAGTTCTTC,CASSRSGQGLGNEQFF
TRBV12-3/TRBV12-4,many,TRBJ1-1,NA,TGTGCCAGCAGTACGTTCGGAAGAACAGAGAACACTGAAGCTTTCTTT,CASSTFGRTENTEAFF
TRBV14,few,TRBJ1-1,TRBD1,TGTGCCAGCAGCCGTCCGACAGGGGGGAAGGGGAGGACTGAAGCTTTCTTT,CASSRPTGGKGRTEAFF
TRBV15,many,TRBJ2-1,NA,TGTGCCACCAGCAGAGAGAGGGACTACAATGAGCAGTTCTTC,CATSRERDYNEQFF
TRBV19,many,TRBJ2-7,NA,TGTGCCAGTTCGCGGACAAGGACCTACGAGCAGTACTTC,CASSRTRTYEQYF
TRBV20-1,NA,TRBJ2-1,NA,TGCAGTGCTAGGACGGGCGGGACCGACGACAATGAGCAGTTCTTC,CSARTGGTDDNEQFF
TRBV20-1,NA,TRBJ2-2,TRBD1,TGCAGTGCCCTACTGAAGGGGACAGGGGACACCGGGGAGCTGTTTTTT,CSALLKGTGDTGELFF
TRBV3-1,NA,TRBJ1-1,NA,TGTGCCAGCATCCCGGCGGGGAACACTGAAGCTTTCTTT,CASIPAGNTEAFF
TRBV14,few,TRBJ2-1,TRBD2,TGTGCCAGCCGTGGGACTAGCGGTGTCGGGGGGCAGTTCTTC,CASRGTSGVGGQFF
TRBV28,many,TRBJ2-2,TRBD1,TGTGCCAGCAGGACAGGGGGCACCGGGGAGCTGTTTTTT,CASRTGGTGELFF
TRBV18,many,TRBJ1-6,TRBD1,TGTGCCAGCTCACCCGGGACAGGGGGTAGAAATTCACCCCTCCACTTT,CASSPGTGGRNSPLHF
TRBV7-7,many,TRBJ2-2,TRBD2,TGTGCTAGCAGCGGGGGGAGGACCGGGGAGCTGTTTTTT,CASSGGRTGELFF
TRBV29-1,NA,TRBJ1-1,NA,TGCAGCGTTGAAGGGGGTACGGGGGCCACTGAAGCTTTCTTT,CSVEGGTGATEAFF
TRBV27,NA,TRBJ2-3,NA,TGTGCCAGCAGCCAAAGGTTGTGGCGTGAGAATACGCAGTATTTT,CASSQRLWRENTQYF
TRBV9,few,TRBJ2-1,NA,TGTGCCAGCAGCCCCGGGTGGGTCTGGAATGAGCAGTTCTTC,CASSPGWVWNEQFF
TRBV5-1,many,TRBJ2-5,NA,TGCGCCAGCAGCTTTGGGCGCGGGGCCCAAGAGACCCAGTACTTC,CASSFGRGAQETQYF
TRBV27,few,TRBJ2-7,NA,TGTGCCAGCAGTTTATCCACAGGTCGGGAGCAGTACTTC,CASSLSTGREQYF
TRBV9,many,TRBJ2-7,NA,TGTGCCAGCAGCCCCGGTGTCTACGAGCAGTACTTC,CASSPGVYEQYF
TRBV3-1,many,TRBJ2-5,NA,TGTGCCAGCAGCCAAGATTCGCTCCGGGAGAGAGAGACCCAGTACTTC,CASSQDSLRERETQYF
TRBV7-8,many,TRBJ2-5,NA,TGTGCCAGCAGCTTAGCATGGACGGTAAAAGAGACCCAGTACTTC,CASSLAWTVKETQYF
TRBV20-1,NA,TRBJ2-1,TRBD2,TGCAGTGCTTTCACAGGACTAGGGGACAATGAGCAGTTCTTC,CSAFTGLGDNEQFF
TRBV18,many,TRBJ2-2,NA,TGTGCCAGCTCACCATCCCAGGGAGAAACCGGGGAGCTGTTTTTT,CASSPSQGETGELFF
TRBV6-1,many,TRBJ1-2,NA,TGTGCCAGCAGTCCGTCCCCATCTCAGAGCTACACCTTC,CASSPSPSQSYTF
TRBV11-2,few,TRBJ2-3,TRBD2,TGTGCCAGCACCCGCCTAGCGGGAGGCAATACGCAGTATTTT,CASTRLAGGNTQYF
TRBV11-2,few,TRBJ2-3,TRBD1,TGTGCCAGCAGCTTTGGAGGAGCTTGGGGACAGGGAGGCACAGATACGCAGTATTTT,CASSFGGAWGQGGTDTQYF
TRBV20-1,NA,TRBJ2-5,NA,TGCAGTGCCGCAGGGGGGAGACTAGAACGACAGTACTTC,CSAAGGRLERQYF
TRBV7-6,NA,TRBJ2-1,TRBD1,TGTGCCAGCAGCTTGGGACAGGCTAGCGATGAGCAGTTCTTC,CASSLGQASDEQFF
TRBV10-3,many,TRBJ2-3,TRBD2,TGTGCCATCAGTGAGTCCCGGGGGGCAGATACGCAGTATTTT,CAISESRGADTQYF
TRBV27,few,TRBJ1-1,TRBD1,TGTGCCAGCAGACTAAGGTGGGACAGGGACGAAGCTTTCTTT,CASRLRWDRDEAFF
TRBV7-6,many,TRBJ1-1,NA,TGTGCCAGCAGCTCTGAAAGCGGGCAGGGGAGAGCTTTCTTT,CASSSESGQGRAFF
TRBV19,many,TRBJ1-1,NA,TGTGCCAGTATGGAGACCGTTACTGAAGCTTTCTTT,CASMETVTEAFF
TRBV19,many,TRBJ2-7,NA,TGTGCCAGTAGTGAGGCCGGGACACGATACTACGAGCAGTACTTC,CASSEAGTRYYEQYF
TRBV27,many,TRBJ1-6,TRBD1,TGTGCCAGCACCTCCCCAGGGGGCAATTCACCCCTCCACTTT,CASTSPGGNSPLHF
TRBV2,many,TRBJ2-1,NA,TGTGCCACCAACAAGGACTTTGAGCAGTTCTTC,CATNKDFEQFF
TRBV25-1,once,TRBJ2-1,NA,TGTGCCAGCAGTGAAGGGAGGACAGGCACGACGTGGAATGAGCAGTTCTTC,CASSEGRTGTTWNEQFF
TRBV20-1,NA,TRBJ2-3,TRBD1,TGCAGTGCTACACCCTATCTTACAGGGGGAGTCACAGATACGCAGTATTTT,CSATPYLTGGVTDTQYF
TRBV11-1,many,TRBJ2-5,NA,TGTGCCAGCAGCCGTGAAGGTAGTGGACAAGAGACCCAGTACTTC,CASSREGSGQETQYF